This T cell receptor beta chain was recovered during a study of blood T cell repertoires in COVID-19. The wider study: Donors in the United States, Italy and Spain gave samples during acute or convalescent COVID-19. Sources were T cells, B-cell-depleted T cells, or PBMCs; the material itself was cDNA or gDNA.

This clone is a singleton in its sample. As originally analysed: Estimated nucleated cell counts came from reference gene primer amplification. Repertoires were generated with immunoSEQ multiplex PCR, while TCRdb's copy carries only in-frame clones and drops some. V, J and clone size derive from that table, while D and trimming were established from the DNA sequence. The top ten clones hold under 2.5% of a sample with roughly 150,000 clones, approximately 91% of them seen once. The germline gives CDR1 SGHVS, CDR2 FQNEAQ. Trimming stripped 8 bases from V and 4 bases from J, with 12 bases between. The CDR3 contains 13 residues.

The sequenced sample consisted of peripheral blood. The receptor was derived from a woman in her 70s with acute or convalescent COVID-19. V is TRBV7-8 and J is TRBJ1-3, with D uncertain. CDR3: CASSRVGGNTIYF. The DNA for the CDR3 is TGTGCCAGCTCGAGGGTTGGAGGAAACACCATATATTTT. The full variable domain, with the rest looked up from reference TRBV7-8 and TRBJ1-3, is GAGVSQSPRYKVAKRGQDVALRCDPISGHVSLFWYQQALGQGPEFLTYFQNEAQLDKSGLPSDRFFAERPEGSVSTLKIQRTQQEDSAVYLCASSRVGGNTIYFGEGSWLTVV.